This is a list of T cell receptor beta chains from one sample in a study of a mutant IDH1 vaccine in newly diagnosed glioma. The data were produced by immunoSEQ multiplex PCR, yet TCRdb's version contains in-frame clones alone and is incomplete. The data hold approximately 80,000 clones, with 91% observed a single time. These receptors have no identified antigens. The source was PBMCs, collected from a glioma patient whose treatment included an IDH1 peptide vaccine. The receptor set was obtained from a woman between 45 and 65 years old with glioma. Both conserved end residues are trimmed from each CDR3. A D gene is named only where the DNA matches it firmly.

cdr3_aa	d_call	v_call
ASSLDKGQVHNEQF	TRBD1	TRBV5-6
ASQGNTEAF	NA	TRBV7-6
ASSVGTGGWYEQY	TRBD1	TRBV9
ASSSSQGGTDTQY	NA	TRBV5-1
ASSLGIGNQPQH	NA	TRBV28
ASSLSDGSGNTIY	NA	TRBV7-9
ASSPGGRETQY	NA	TRBV18
ASSYGGAAYEQY	NA	TRBV6-6
ASTLPPGHNTEAF	NA	TRBV28
ASSLRGVGSNYGYT	NA	TRBV27
ASSPGTSDYEQY	TRBD2	TRBV2
ASSELGGHNQPQH	NA	TRBV6-1
ASSPGTGGRNIQY	TRBD1	TRBV28
ASTRGGVVGEQY	TRBD2	TRBV6-6
ASSLREGAYEQY	TRBD2	TRBV5-1
ASREQGGHTGELF	NA	TRBV11-2
ASSSWTGGYTEAF	TRBD1	TRBV7-2
ASSLAPLAGVEQY	TRBD2	TRBV7-2
ASSPGLAGADEQF	TRBD2	TRBV19
ASSWPKREANTGELF	TRBD2	TRBV5-1
ASSDEDYGYT	NA	TRBV6-1
ASSVSFGGGRHGYT	NA	TRBV7-2
ASSLVRTDTQY	NA	TRBV28
ASTPRVLAGTDNEQF	TRBD2	TRBV28
ATLPPDREGNQPQH	TRBD1	TRBV10-3
ASSEVGVYEQY	NA	TRBV6-1
ASSFGAPRYLYEQY	NA	TRBV27
ASRFDEGLYGYT	NA	TRBV6-5
ASSPTTPGQGPHTGELF	TRBD1	TRBV23-1
ASTPWQGVTEAF	TRBD1	TRBV7-9
ASSLGVPDGDTQY	NA	TRBV5-8
ASSDRGRDQPQH	TRBD1	TRBV6-1
ASSEDSPNLPGANVLT	NA	TRBV6-4
ASSIGQGLAKNIQY	NA	TRBV19
ASSTPGYNEQF	NA	TRBV6-5
AISEGQSNQPQH	NA	TRBV10-3
ASSLETGTDTQY	NA	TRBV13
ASSSLWGGAYNEQF	TRBD2	TRBV6-5
ATSRAVLYEQY	NA	TRBV15
ASIGASEAF	NA	TRBV6-5
ASSYRSRGQQETQY	NA	TRBV6-6
ASSEQRGFQPQH	NA	TRBV6-1
ASSEGGDYSNQPQH	NA	TRBV6-1
ASRSGQNRNTEAF	NA	TRBV28
ASSSGTASYNEQF	NA	TRBV5-6